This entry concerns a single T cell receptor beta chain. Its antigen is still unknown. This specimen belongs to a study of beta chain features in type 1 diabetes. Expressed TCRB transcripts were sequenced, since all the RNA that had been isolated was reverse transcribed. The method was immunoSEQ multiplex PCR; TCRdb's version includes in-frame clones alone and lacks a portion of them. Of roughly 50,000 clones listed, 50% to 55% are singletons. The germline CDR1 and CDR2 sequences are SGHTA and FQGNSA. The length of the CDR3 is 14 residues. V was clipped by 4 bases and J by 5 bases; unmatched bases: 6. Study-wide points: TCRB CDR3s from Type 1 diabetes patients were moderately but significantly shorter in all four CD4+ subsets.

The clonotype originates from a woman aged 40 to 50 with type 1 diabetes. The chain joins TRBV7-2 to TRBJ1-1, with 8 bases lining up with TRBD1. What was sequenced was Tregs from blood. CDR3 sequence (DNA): TGTGCCAGCAGCTCCCGGGACAGGAGAACTGAAGCTTTCTTT. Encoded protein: CASSSRDRRTEAFF. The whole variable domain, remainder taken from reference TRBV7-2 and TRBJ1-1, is GAGVSQSPSNKVTEKGKDVELRCDPISGHTALYWYRQSLGQGLEFLIYFQGNSAPDKSGLPSDRFSAERTGGSVSTLTIQRTQQEDSAVYLCASSSRDRRTEAFFGQGTRLTVV.